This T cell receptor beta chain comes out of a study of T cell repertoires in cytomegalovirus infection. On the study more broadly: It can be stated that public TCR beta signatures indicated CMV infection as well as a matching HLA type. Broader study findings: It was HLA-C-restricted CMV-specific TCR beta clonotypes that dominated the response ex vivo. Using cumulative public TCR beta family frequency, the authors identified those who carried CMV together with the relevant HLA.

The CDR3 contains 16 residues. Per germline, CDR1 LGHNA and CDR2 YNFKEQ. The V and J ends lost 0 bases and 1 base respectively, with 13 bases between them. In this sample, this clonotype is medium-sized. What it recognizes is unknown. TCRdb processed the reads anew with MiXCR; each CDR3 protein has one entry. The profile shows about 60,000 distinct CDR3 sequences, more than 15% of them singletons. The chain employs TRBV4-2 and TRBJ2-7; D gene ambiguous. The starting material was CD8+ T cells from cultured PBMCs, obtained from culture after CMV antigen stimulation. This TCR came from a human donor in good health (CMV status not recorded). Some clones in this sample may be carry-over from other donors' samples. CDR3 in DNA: TGTGCCAGCAGCCAAGATCTTTGGGGTTTATCCTACGAGCAGTACTTC. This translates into CASSQDLWGLSYEQYF.